The 26 T cell receptor beta chains presented below share a single source sample, sequenced in a study of cytomegalovirus exposure and HLA in healthy donors. The study ran its PCR with 60 Vbeta and 13 Jbeta primers. The data were produced by immunoSEQ multiplex PCR, yet TCRdb's version contains in-frame clones alone and is incomplete. The table shows 200,000 to 250,000 clones, with 78% occurring only once. Source material: PBMCs. The receptor set was obtained from a male donor in good health and CMV-seronegative.

This clone has just one count. The rearrangement links TRBV19 to TRBJ1-1; 11 bases map to TRBD1. Germline V gene data show CDR1 as LNHDA and CDR2 as SQIVND (reference sequence). The ends lost 5 bases at V and 0 bases at J; junction bases unmatched: 5. The CDR3 covers 16 residues. DNA of the CDR3: TGTGCCAGTAGTGAGGACAGGGGGCCTTTGAACACTGAAGCTTTCTTT. Translated: CASSEDRGPLNTEAFF.

Regarding this clone: The same CDR3 also results from other DNA sequences found in this sample. The V gene is TRBV19, the J gene TRBJ2-2; D is uncertain. Trimming took 3 bases from V and 5 from J, leaving 4 bases between them. From germline, CDR1 is LNHDA and CDR2 SQIVND (reference sequence). This CDR3 region has 12 residues. CDR3 amino acids: CASSMRTGELFF. The CDR3, as DNA: TGTGCCAGTAGTATGCGAACCGGGGAGCTGTTTTTT. The whole variable domain, remainder taken from reference TRBV19 and TRBJ2-2, is DGGITQSPKYLFRKEGQNVTLSCEQNLNHDAMYWYRQDPGQGLRLIYYSQIVNDFQKGDIAEGYSVSREKKESFPLTVTSAQKNPTAFYLCASSMRTGELFFGEGSRLTVL.

The chain couples TRBV19 to TRBJ2-1; 7 positions match TRBD2. With 6 bases clipped from V and 3 bases from J, the junction kept 5 bases outside the gene matches. The CDR3 consists of 14 residues. In germline, CDR1 is LNHDA, CDR2 SQIVND (reference sequence). The CDR3 reads CASRAGGNYNEQFF. As DNA, the CDR3 is TGTGCCAGTAGGGCCGGGGGGAACTACAATGAGCAGTTCTTC.

The V and J genes are TRBV6-1 and TRBJ2-2; D uncertain. The ends were cut back, 2 bases at V and 1 base at J, with 5 bases in the middle. This CDR3 region has 14 residues. Germline V CDR1 and CDR2: MNHNS, SASEGT. Here the CDR3 DNA reads TGTGCCAGCAGTGAACCCTGGAACACCGGGGAGCTGTTTTTT. Amino acid sequence: CASSEPWNTGELFF.

This clone was seen just once. This chain connects TRBV2 to TRBJ2-3; D perhaps matches TRBD2 (6 bases). In germline, CDR1 is SNHLY, CDR2 FYNNEI. CDR3 length: 14 amino acids. V was cut by 1 base and J by 7 bases, with 12 bases left in between. The DNA for the CDR3 is TGTGCCAGCAGTGAAGGGGAGGTCAGGAATACGCAGTATTTT. Its protein product is CASSEGEVRNTQYF.

This chain uses TRBV9 with TRBJ1-2, with D possibly TRBD1 on 6 matching bases. Germline CDR1 SGDLS, CDR2 YYNGEE. V lost 0 bases, J lost 9 bases, and 15 bases lay in between. The CDR3 contains 14 residues. CDR3 bases: TGTGCCAGCAGCGTAGGAGGGACATCTGTAAGCTACACCTTC. Translated, it gives CASSVGGTSVSYTF.

The chain is built from TRBV9 and TRBJ2-1; 8 positions agree with TRBD2. Losses at the gene ends were 3 bases for V and 2 bases for J; bases not matched to a gene: 4. This CDR3 is 15 amino acids long. CDR1 is SGDLS and CDR2 is YYNGEE in the germline V gene. Written as DNA, the CDR3 is TGTGCCAGCAGCGAGCTAGCGGGCGCCTACAATGAGCAGTTCTTC. This gives the protein CASSELAGAYNEQFF.

A word on this clone: Other DNA sequences in the sample encode the same CDR3. CDR3 sequence reads: CASSELGGTKNIQYF. The CDR3, as DNA: TGTGCCAGCAGTGAACTGGGGGGGACCAAAAACATTCAGTACTTC. V and J are TRBV6-1 and TRBJ2-4; 7 nucleotides line up with TRBD2. This CDR3 spans 15 amino acids. Germline loops: CDR1 MNHNS, CDR2 SASEGT. The J segment lost 2 bases and the V segment lost 2 bases, leaving 3 bases of the junction unmatched.

CDR3 sequence (DNA): TGTGCCAGCTCCCCCCCCTCCTACGAGCAGTACTTC. This gives the protein CASSPPSYEQYF. The V gene is TRBV27, the J gene TRBJ2-5; the D is unclear. The DNA end is a closer match to TRBJ2-7, so the J assignment may be wrong. The CDR3 is 12 residues long. Germline loops: CDR1 MNHEY, CDR2 SMNVEV (reference sequence).

J is TRBJ2-5 and V is TRBV11-3; 7 nucleotides line up with TRBD1. The J call may be faulty, since TRBJ2-7 better matches the DNA end. The germline V gene encodes CDR1 SGHNT and CDR2 YENEEA. The CDR3 extends over 13 amino acids. The DNA of the CDR3 is TGTGCCAGCAGCATATCGACAGGGAACGAGCAGTACTTC. This translates into CASSISTGNEQYF.

This clone was counted once. V and J are TRBV5-5 and TRBJ1-2, with TRBD1 matching over 7 bases. Germline CDR1 is SGHKS and CDR2 is YYEKEE (reference sequence). Unmatched junction bases numbered 3, after V lost 0 bases and J lost 7 bases. The CDR3 loop spans 13 amino acids. The CDR3 region has the DNA TGTGCCAGCAGCTTGGTAACAGGGGCTGGCTACACCTTC. Residues: CASSLVTGAGYTF.

This clone was seen just once. The CDR3 coding sequence is TGTGCCACCAGCAGTCGACAGACCAAAGAGCCCCAGCATTTT. This translates into CATSSRQTKEPQHF. The V call is TRBV15, the J call TRBJ1-5, with D possibly being TRBD1 (5 bases). The V end was cut by 3 bases, the J end by 8 bases, with 14 bases between. The CDR3 is made up of 14 amino acids. Per germline, CDR1 LNHNV and CDR2 YYDKDF (reference sequence).

This chain uses TRBV9 with TRBJ1-3, with D tentatively TRBD1 (6 bases). V shed 4 bases and J shed 2 bases, with 10 bases lying between them. This CDR3 contains 14 residues. Germline CDR1 SGDLS, CDR2 YYNGEE. As DNA, the CDR3 is TGTGCCAGCAGCCTTCCAGGGGCTGGAAACACCATATATTTT. Encoded protein: CASSLPGAGNTIYF.

This sequence joins TRBV5-1 and TRBJ2-2, with D possibly matching TRBD1 (5 bases). The CDR3 is 17 amino acids. Germline V gives CDR1 SGHRS, CDR2 YFSETQ. V dropped 4 bases and J dropped 3 bases, with 19 bases sitting between them. The DNA for the CDR3 is TGCGCCAGCAGCCCCGACAGCCAAATAACCTACACCGGGGAGCTGTTTTTT. This gives the protein CASSPDSQITYTGELFF.

The gene calls are TRBV9 and TRBJ2-5; D is unresolved. TRBJ2-7 explains the end of the DNA better; the J call may be wrong. Germline CDR1 reads SGDLS; CDR2 reads YYNGEE. This CDR3 is built from 15 residues. CDR3 in amino acids: CASSVAPKPGHEQYF. CDR3 DNA sequence: TGTGCCAGCAGCGTAGCCCCTAAACCAGGTCACGAGCAGTACTTC.

The chain has TRBV4-1 and TRBJ2-7; 9 bases line up with TRBD1. V lost 5 bases to trimming and J lost 7 bases; unmatched junction nucleotides: 6. The length of the CDR3 is 13 residues. Germline V gene data show CDR1 as MGHRA and CDR2 as YSYEKL. DNA of the CDR3: TGCGCCAGCAGCTCGGGACAGGGTGGGGAGCAGTACTTC. Protein product: CASSSGQGGEQYF.

The rearrangement uses TRBV7-8 and TRBJ1-4, with 8 positions matching TRBD1. The CDR3 runs 16 residues. Germline lookup yields CDR1 SGHVS and CDR2 FQNEAQ. With 5 bases clipped from V and 0 bases from J, the junction kept 5 bases outside the gene matches. The CDR3 loop reads CASSEGQGTTNEKLFF. CDR3 nucleotides: TGTGCCAGCAGCGAAGGACAGGGAACAACTAATGAAAAACTGTTTTTT.

The chain is built from TRBV5-1 and TRBJ2-1; tentatively, D is TRBD2 (6 bases). V lost 0 bases and J 12 bases, leaving 16 bases between the germline ends. Germline V gene lookup returns CDR1 SGHRS and CDR2 YFSETQ. The CDR3 is made up of 14 amino acids. The CDR3 loop is CASSLGLAFEGQFF. The CDR3 DNA reads as TGCGCCAGCAGCTTGGGTCTAGCGTTCGAGGGGCAGTTCTTC.

J is TRBJ2-5 and V is TRBV7-7, with TRBD2 identical over 12 bases. The CDR3 runs 16 residues. Germline V lookup: CDR1 SSHAT, CDR2 FNYEAQ (reference sequence). V dropped 5 bases and J dropped 4; count of bases not matched to a gene: 8. The CDR3 here is CASSRPLAGGGETQYF. As DNA, the CDR3 is TGTGCCAGCAGCCGCCCACTAGCGGGAGGTGGAGAGACCCAGTACTTC. The whole variable domain, remainder taken from reference TRBV7-7 and TRBJ2-5, is GAGVSQSPRYKVTKRGQDVTLRCDPISSHATLYWYQQALGQGPEFLTYFNYEAQPDKSGLPSDRFSAERPEGSISTLTIQRTEQRDSAMYRCASSRPLAGGGETQYFGPGTRLLVL.

V is TRBV19 and J is TRBJ2-1; TRBD2 aligns across 12 bases. The J segment lost 3 bases and the V segment lost 0 bases, leaving 3 bases of the junction unmatched. Per the germline V gene, CDR1 is LNHDA and CDR2 is SQIVND (reference sequence). CDR3 length equals 17 residues. For the CDR3, the DNA is TGTGCCAGTAGTATAGAGGGGACTAGCGGGCGCTACAATGAGCAGTTCTTC. Protein: CASSIEGTSGRYNEQFF.

The DNA for the CDR3 is TGCAGCGTACGACTCTCCGAGTTTAGGGCTTTCTTT. Its translation is CSVRLSEFRAFF. J is TRBJ1-1 and V is TRBV29-1; D remains unclear. Trimming left V 6 bases short and J 11 bases short, with 19 bases between. Germline CDR1 is SQVTM and CDR2 is ANQGSEA. This CDR3 region has 12 residues.

The CDR3 loop reads CASSLAGLAGGDTQYF. CDR3 nucleotide sequence: TGCGCCAGCAGCTTGGCTGGGCTAGCGGGAGGAGATACGCAGTATTTT. The rearrangement joins TRBV5-1 to TRBJ2-3; 11 bases match TRBD2. From germline, CDR1 is SGHRS and CDR2 YFSETQ. The V gene end was trimmed by 0 bases and the J gene end by 5 bases; junction bases not matched to a gene: 5. The CDR3 contains 16 residues.

The chain couples TRBV5-1 to TRBJ2-7, with TRBD2 identical over 11 bases. The CDR3 spans 15 residues. Germline loops: CDR1 SGHRS, CDR2 YFSETQ. Trimming cost V 4 bases and J 6 bases; bases outside gene matches: 9. The chain's CDR3 is CASSLQLAGASEQYF. The CDR3 bases are TGCGCCAGCAGCCTGCAACTAGCGGGAGCATCCGAGCAGTACTTC.

CDR3 DNA: TGTGCCAGCAGCTTGAGGAGCGGGACAGGCGAAAAACTGTTTTTT. Its protein product is CASSLRSGTGEKLFF. V and J are TRBV7-9 and TRBJ1-4; 8 bases align to TRBD1. CDR1 and CDR2 (germline): SEHNR, FQNEAQ (reference sequence). The CDR3 runs to 15 residues. Trimming removed 3 bases from V and 8 bases from J; junction bases left unmatched: 8.

This clone came up once. The chain links TRBV15 to TRBJ1-6; 7 nucleotides line up with TRBD1. CDR3 length: 14 residues. Germline V gene lookup returns CDR1 LNHNV and CDR2 YYDKDF (reference sequence). The V segment lost 7 bases and the J segment 7 bases; nucleotides outside the gene matches: 7. In nucleotides, the CDR3 is TGTGCCACCACCATCGACAGGGCCAATTCACCCCTCCACTTT. Its translation: CATTIDRANSPLHF.

This chain links TRBV5-1 with TRBJ2-1; D is perhaps TRBD2 (6 bases). Germline CDR1 SGHRS, CDR2 YFSETQ. The V end lost 10 bases, the J end lost 9 bases, and 20 bases lay between the germline ends. The length of the CDR3 is 13 residues. The CDR3 DNA reads as TGCGCCGGCACCTGGGCGTCCGGGGGTGAGCAGTTCTTC. Translating it yields CAGTWASGGEQFF.